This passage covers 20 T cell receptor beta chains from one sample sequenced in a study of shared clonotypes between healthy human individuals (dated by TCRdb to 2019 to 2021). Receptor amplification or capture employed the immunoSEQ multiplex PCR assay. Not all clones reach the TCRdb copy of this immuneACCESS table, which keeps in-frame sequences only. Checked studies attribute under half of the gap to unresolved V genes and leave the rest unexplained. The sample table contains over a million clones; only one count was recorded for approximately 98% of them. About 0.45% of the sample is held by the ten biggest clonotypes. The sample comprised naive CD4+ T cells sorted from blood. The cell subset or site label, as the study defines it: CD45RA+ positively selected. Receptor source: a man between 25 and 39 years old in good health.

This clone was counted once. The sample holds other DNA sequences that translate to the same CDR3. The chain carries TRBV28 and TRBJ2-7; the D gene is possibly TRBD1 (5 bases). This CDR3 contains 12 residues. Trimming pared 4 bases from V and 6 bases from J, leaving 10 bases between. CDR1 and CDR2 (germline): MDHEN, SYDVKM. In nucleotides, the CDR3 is TGTGCCAGCAGTTCCCCAGGGCGCGAGCAGTACTTC. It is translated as CASSSPGREQYF.

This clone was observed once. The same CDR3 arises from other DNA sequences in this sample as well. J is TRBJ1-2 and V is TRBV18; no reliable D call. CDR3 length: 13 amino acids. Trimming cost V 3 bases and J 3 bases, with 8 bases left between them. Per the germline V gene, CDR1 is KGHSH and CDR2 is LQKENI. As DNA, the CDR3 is TGTGCCAGCTCACCGAAAAGAGACTATGGCTACACCTTC. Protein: CASSPKRDYGYTF.

The CDR3 protein is CASSLGTLLASYEQYF. DNA of the CDR3: TGTGCCAGCAGCTTGGGGACCTTACTTGCGTCCTACGAGCAGTACTTC. V is TRBV11-2 and J is TRBJ2-7; D may correspond to TRBD1 or TRBD2 (5 bases each). The germline V gene has CDR1 SGHAT and CDR2 FQNNGV. The CDR3 is made up of 16 amino acids. V was pared by 3 bases and J by 1 base, with 16 bases between.

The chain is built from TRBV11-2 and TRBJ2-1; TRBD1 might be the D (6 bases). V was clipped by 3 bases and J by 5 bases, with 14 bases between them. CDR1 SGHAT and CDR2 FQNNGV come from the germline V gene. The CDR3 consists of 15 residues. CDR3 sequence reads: CASSFRTGNHNEQFF. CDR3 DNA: TGTGCCAGCAGCTTTCGAACAGGGAATCACAATGAGCAGTTCTTC.

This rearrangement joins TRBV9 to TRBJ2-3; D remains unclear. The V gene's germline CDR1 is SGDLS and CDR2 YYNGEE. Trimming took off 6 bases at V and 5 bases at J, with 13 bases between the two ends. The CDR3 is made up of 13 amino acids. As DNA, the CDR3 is TGTGCCAGCACCTTCGGATCGGAAGATACGCAGTATTTT. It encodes CASTFGSEDTQYF.

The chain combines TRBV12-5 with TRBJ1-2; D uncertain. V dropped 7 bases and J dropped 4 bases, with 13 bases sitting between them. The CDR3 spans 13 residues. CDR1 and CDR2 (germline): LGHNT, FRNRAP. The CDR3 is CASAADSTYGYTF. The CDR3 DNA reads TGTGCTAGTGCCGCGGACTCTACCTATGGCTACACCTTC.

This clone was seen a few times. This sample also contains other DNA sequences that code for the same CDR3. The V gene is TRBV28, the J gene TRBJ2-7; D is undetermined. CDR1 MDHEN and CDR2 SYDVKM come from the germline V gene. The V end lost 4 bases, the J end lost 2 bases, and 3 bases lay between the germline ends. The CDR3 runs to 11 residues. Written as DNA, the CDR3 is TGTGCCAGCAGTTCCACCTACGAGCAGTACTTC. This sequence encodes CASSSTYEQYF.

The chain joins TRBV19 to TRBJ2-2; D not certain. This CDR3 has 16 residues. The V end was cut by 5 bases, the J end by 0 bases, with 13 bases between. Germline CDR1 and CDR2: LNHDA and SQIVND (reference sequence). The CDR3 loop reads CASSLFAAPNTGELFF. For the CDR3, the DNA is TGTGCCAGTAGTCTCTTTGCGGCACCGAACACCGGGGAGCTGTTTTTT.

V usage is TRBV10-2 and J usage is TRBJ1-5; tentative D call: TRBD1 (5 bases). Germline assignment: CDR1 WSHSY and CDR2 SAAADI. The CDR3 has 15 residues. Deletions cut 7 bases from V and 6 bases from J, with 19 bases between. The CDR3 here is CASMMGPPHSQPQHF. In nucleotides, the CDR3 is TGCGCCAGCATGATGGGACCTCCTCATTCTCAGCCCCAGCATTTT.

The CDR3 sequence: CASSQEFAKANYGYTF. In DNA, the CDR3 is TGCGCCAGCAGCCAAGAATTCGCAAAAGCTAACTATGGCTACACCTTC. The chain links TRBV4-1 to TRBJ1-2; D call uncertain. V was clipped by 0 bases and J by 0 bases, with 11 bases between them. Germline CDR1 reads MGHRA; CDR2 reads YSYEKL. The CDR3 totals 16 residues.

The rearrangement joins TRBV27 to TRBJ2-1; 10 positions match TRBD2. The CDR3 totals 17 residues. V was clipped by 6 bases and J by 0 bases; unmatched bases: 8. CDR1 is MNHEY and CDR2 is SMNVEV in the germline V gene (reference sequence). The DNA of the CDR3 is TGTGCCAGCAGACCCGGGACTAGCGCCCGCTCCTACAATGAGCAGTTCTTC. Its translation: CASRPGTSARSYNEQFF.

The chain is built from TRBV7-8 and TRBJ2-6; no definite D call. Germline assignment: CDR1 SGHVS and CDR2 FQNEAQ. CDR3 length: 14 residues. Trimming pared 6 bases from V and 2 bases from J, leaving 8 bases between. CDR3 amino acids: CASRSKAGANVLTF. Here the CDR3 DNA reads TGTGCCAGCAGAAGTAAGGCTGGGGCCAACGTCCTGACTTTC.

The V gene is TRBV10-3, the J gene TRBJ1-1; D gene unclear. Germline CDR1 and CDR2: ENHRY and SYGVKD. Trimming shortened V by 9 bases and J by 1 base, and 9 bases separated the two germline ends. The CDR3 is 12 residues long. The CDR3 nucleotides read TGTGCCATTAAGGGAGAGAACACTGAAGCTTTCTTT. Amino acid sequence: CAIKGENTEAFF.

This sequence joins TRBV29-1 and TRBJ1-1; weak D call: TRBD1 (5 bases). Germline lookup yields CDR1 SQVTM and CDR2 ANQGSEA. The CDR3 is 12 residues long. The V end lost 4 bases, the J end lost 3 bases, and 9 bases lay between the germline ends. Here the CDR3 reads CSVARGDTEAFF. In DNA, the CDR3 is TGCAGCGTTGCCCGGGGGGACACTGAAGCTTTCTTT.

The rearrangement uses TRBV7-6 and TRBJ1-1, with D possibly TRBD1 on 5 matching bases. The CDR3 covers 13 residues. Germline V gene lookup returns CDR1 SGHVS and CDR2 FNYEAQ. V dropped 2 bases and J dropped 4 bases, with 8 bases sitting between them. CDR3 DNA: TGTGCCAGCAGCTTAAAGGGGAGCACTGAAGCTTTCTTT. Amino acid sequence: CASSLKGSTEAFF.

CDR3 amino acids: CASSAEDRDVTQYF. In DNA, the CDR3 is TGTGCCAGCAGCGCTGAGGACAGGGACGTGACCCAGTACTTC. The chain links TRBV9 to TRBJ2-5, with 8 bases fitting TRBD1. CDR1 and CDR2 (germline): SGDLS, YYNGEE. This CDR3 spans 14 amino acids. J gave up 7 bases and V 3 bases, and 8 bases lay outside the gene matches.

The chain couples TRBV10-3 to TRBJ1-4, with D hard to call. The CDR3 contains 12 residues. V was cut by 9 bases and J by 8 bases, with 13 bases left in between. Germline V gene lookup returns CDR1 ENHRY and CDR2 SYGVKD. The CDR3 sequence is CAIGAGEEKLFF. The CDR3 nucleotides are TGTGCCATTGGCGCAGGAGAAGAAAAACTGTTTTTT.

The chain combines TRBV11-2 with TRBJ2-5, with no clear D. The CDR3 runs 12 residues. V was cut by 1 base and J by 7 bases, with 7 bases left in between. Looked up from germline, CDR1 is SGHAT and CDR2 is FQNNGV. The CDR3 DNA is TGTGCCAGCAGCTTAGGATCGGGGACCCAGTACTTC. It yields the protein CASSLGSGTQYF.

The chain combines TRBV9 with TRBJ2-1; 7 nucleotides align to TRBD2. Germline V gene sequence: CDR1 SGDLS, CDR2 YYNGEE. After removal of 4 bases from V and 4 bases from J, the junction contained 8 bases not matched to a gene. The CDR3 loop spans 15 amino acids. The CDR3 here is CASSPWSSGYNEQFF. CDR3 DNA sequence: TGTGCCAGCAGCCCCTGGAGTAGCGGGTACAATGAGCAGTTCTTC. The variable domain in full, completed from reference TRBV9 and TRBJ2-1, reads DSGVTQTPKHLITATGQRVTLRCSPRSGDLSVYWYQQSLDQGLQFLIQYYNGEERAKGNILERFSAQQFPDLHSELNLSSLELGDSALYFCASSPWSSGYNEQFFGPGTRLTVL.

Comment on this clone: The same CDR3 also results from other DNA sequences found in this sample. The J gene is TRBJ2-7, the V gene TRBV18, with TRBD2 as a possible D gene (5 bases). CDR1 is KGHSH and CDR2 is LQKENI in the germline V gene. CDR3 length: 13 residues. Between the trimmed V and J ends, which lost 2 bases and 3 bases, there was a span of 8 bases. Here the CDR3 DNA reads TGTGCCAGCTCACCAGGACTGTTCTACGAGCAGTACTTC. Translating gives CASSPGLFYEQYF.